Each of the 27 T cell receptor beta chains below was sequenced from the same sample in a study of T cell responses to AZD1222 COVID-19 vaccine. TCRdb keeps only in-frame clones here, not all; method: immunoSEQ multiplex PCR. In the table there are roughly 200,000 clones, roughly nine tenths of which are singletons. This specimen consisted of peripheral blood, obtained 28 days after the second AZD1222 dose. Source of these receptors: an adult who received the AZD1222 COVID-19 vaccine.

J is TRBJ1-3 and V is TRBV5-8; D gene ambiguous. The CDR3 runs to 14 residues. The germline V and J ends were trimmed by 4 bases and 2 bases, with 10 bases remaining between them. Germline values: CDR1 SGHTS, CDR2 YDEGEE. DNA for the CDR3: TGTGCCAGCAGCCCTCAAACAGCTGGAAACACCATATATTTT. This encodes CASSPQTAGNTIYF.

V is TRBV28 and J is TRBJ2-1, with TRBD2 identical over 11 bases. CDR1 and CDR2 (germline): MDHEN, SYDVKM. V lost 4 bases, J lost 6 bases, and 17 bases stayed unmatched. CDR3 length: 19 amino acids. The CDR3 sequence is CASSSYTPLAGGLFNEQFF. The CDR3 bases are TGTGCCAGCAGTTCGTACACCCCATTAGCGGGAGGGCTCTTCAATGAGCAGTTCTTC.

This chain connects TRBV3-1 (or the pseudogene TRBV3-2) to TRBJ1-3; perhaps TRBD1 as D (5 bases). Germline CDR1 is LGHDT and CDR2 is YNNKEL (reference sequence). The CDR3 consists of 16 residues. V dropped 4 bases and J dropped 0 bases, with 13 bases sitting between them. In nucleotides, the CDR3 is TGTGCCAGCAGCCTTACAGGACTGAGCTCTGGAAACACCATATATTTT. As protein: CASSLTGLSSGNTIYF.

The V gene is TRBV28, the J gene TRBJ1-2; 7 positions agree with TRBD1. Germline loops: CDR1 MDHEN, CDR2 SYDVKM. V trimming: 5 bases; J trimming: 4 bases; junction bases outside the gene matches: 13. The CDR3 contains 16 residues. CDR3 DNA: TGTGCCAGCAGTCTGTCTAGGGGGCAGTTGGGCTATGGCTACACCTTC. Amino acids: CASSLSRGQLGYGYTF.

The chain has TRBV16 and TRBJ2-1; a weak D match, TRBD2 (5 bases). Germline-derived CDR1 and CDR2 are KGHSY and FQNENV. V gave up 1 base and J gave up 8 bases, with 12 bases separating them. The CDR3 runs 14 residues. The CDR3 sequence is CASSQFFSEDEQFF. The CDR3 coding sequence is TGTGCCAGCAGCCAATTTTTCTCGGAGGATGAGCAGTTCTTC.

The chain couples TRBV28 to TRBJ1-5; 12 bases match TRBD1. This CDR3 region has 15 residues. The germline CDR1 and CDR2 sequences are MDHEN and SYDVKM. With V trimmed by 6 bases and J by 7 bases, 7 bases remained unmatched. The DNA of the CDR3 is TGTGCCAGCAGGCCCCCGGGACAGGGGGCCCAGCCCCAGCATTTT. It translates to CASRPPGQGAQPQHF.

The chain carries TRBV4-2 and TRBJ2-5, with D perhaps given as TRBD1 or TRBD2 (5 bases each). This CDR3 contains 17 residues. Trimming removed 4 bases at V and 4 bases at J, with 22 bases between. Germline values: CDR1 LGHNA, CDR2 YNFKEQ. The CDR3 DNA reads TGTGCCAGCAGCCCCCTGGCAGGGTTCAGGACTGGAGAGACCCAGTACTTC. Amino acids: CASSPLAGFRTGETQYF.

The CDR3 loop reads CASRASGYYNEQFF. In nucleotides, the CDR3 is TGTGCCAGCAGAGCCAGCGGCTACTACAATGAGCAGTTCTTC. The chain links TRBV6-6 to TRBJ2-1; TRBD2 is a possible D gene (5 bases). CDR3 size: 14 residues. V was trimmed by 6 bases and J by 3 bases, leaving 12 bases between them. CDR1 is MNHNY, CDR2 SVGAGI, per germline (reference sequence).

The V and J genes are TRBV28 and TRBJ2-7; 10 bases map to TRBD1. CDR1 is MDHEN, CDR2 SYDVKM, per germline. This CDR3 has 16 residues. V trimming: 5 bases; J trimming: 4 bases; junction bases outside the gene matches: 11. The CDR3 bases are TGTGCCAGCAGTGAAGCGGGACAGGGGAGGGGATACGAGCAGTACTTC. Translated, it gives CASSEAGQGRGYEQYF.

In this sample, this clone turned up once. CDR3: CASSLRARESIGKLFF. The CDR3, as DNA: TGTGCCAGCAGTTTAAGGGCCAGGGAGTCGATTGGAAAACTGTTTTTT. V and J are TRBV27 and TRBJ1-4; D might be TRBD1 (5 bases). The CDR3 loop spans 16 amino acids. Germline CDR1 is MNHEY and CDR2 is SMNVEV (reference sequence). The V end was cut by 2 bases, the J end by 10 bases, with 20 bases between.

The chain couples TRBV3-1 (or the pseudogene TRBV3-2) to TRBJ2-2, with D uncertain. The CDR3 is 15 amino acids. With 3 bases removed from V and 0 bases from J, the gap between germline ends came to 8 bases. CDR1 is LGHDT, CDR2 YNNKEL, per germline (reference sequence). In nucleotides, the CDR3 is TGTGCCAGCAGCCAGGGGTACACGAACACCGGGGAGCTGTTTTTT. It encodes CASSQGYTNTGELFF.

The chain's CDR3 is CASSPSGQGLAEQYF. In DNA form, the CDR3 reads TGTGCCAGTAGTCCCAGCGGCCAGGGCCTCGCCGAGCAGTACTTC. V usage is TRBV19 and J usage is TRBJ2-7, with D possibly being TRBD1 or TRBD2 (5 bases each). CDR1 is LNHDA and CDR2 is SQIVND in the germline V gene (reference sequence). Trimming took 5 bases from V and 6 from J, leaving 20 bases between them. The length of the CDR3 is 15 residues.

The chain couples TRBV30 to TRBJ1-4, with 8 bases identical to TRBD1. V gave up 4 bases and J gave up 6 bases; unmatched junction bases: 7. The CDR3 spans 14 residues. Per the germline V gene, CDR1 is GTSNPN and CDR2 is SVGIG (reference sequence). The CDR3 spells CAWTGTGAHEKLFF. As DNA, the CDR3 is TGTGCCTGGACCGGGACAGGTGCTCATGAAAAACTGTTTTTT.

The genes are TRBV11-2 and TRBJ2-3; perhaps TRBD2 as D (5 bases). The CDR3 consists of 15 residues. V lost 3 bases, J lost 2 bases, and 12 bases lay in between. The germline gives CDR1 SGHAT, CDR2 FQNNGV. The CDR3 sequence: CASSLVGIYTDTQYF. CDR3 in DNA: TGTGCCAGCAGCTTGGTCGGGATATACACAGATACGCAGTATTTT.

The rearrangement links TRBV2 to TRBJ1-3; possibly TRBD1 for D (5 bases). V was pared by 6 bases and J by 2 bases, with 11 bases between. The V gene's germline CDR1 is SNHLY and CDR2 FYNNEI. This CDR3 is built from 14 residues. The DNA of the CDR3 is TGTGCCAGCAGGCCCGCGGGGGCTGGAAACACCATATATTTT. Translated: CASRPAGAGNTIYF.

The rearrangement uses TRBV27 and TRBJ2-1; 12 bases align to TRBD2. The CDR3 spans 15 residues. The germline V gene has CDR1 MNHEY and CDR2 SMNVEV (reference sequence). The junction had 5 bases not matched to a gene; V was cut back by 9 bases and J by 2 bases. The CDR3 loop reads CASWRLAGAYNEQFF. CDR3 coding DNA: TGTGCCAGTTGGAGACTAGCGGGAGCCTACAATGAGCAGTTCTTC.

This chain links TRBV4-1 with TRBJ2-2, with D possibly TRBD2 on 5 matching bases. Germline values: CDR1 MGHRA, CDR2 YSYEKL. This CDR3 has 18 residues. V was pared by 4 bases and J by 6 bases, with 24 bases between. For the CDR3, the DNA is TGCGCCAGCAGCCGCCTTCATACAGCGGCAGCCAAAGCCGGGGAGCTGTTTTTT. Amino acids: CASSRLHTAAAKAGELFF.

The chain uses TRBV6-5 and TRBJ1-4; D might be TRBD1 (6 bases). CDR1 is MNHEY and CDR2 is SVGAGI in the germline V gene. This CDR3 contains 14 residues. V lost 8 bases, J lost 3 bases, and 13 bases lay in between. Here the CDR3 DNA reads TGTGCCAGCCGCCCCAGGGGAGCTAATGAAAAACTGTTTTTT. This codes for CASRPRGANEKLFF.

The gene calls are TRBV27 and TRBJ1-4; D perhaps matches TRBD1 (5 bases). V was shortened by 3 bases and J by 5 bases, with 10 bases between the two germline ends. The CDR3 extends over 14 amino acids. Germline CDR1 and CDR2: MNHEY and SMNVEV (reference sequence). CDR3 sequence (DNA): TGTGCCAGCAGTTTTGTACGGGGGAATGAAAAACTGTTTTTT. Protein: CASSFVRGNEKLFF.

Only one count was recorded for this clone. CDR3 sequence (DNA): TGTGCCACCAGTGACCCGAGGGTGGGAGCTCGTATAGATACGCAGTATTTT. Residues: CATSDPRVGARIDTQYF. The chain is built from TRBV24-1 and TRBJ2-3, with D possibly matching TRBD2 (5 bases). The CDR3 loop spans 17 amino acids. The V gene's germline CDR1 is KGHDR and CDR2 SFDVKD. Trimming removed 4 bases at V and 5 bases at J, with 21 bases between.

The chain employs TRBV6-5 and TRBJ2-1; no clear D. The CDR3 is made up of 13 amino acids. The germline V and J ends were trimmed by 7 bases and 5 bases, with 12 bases remaining between them. The V gene's germline CDR1 is MNHEY and CDR2 SVGAGI. The CDR3 sequence is CASTRGPNNEQFF. The CDR3 DNA is TGTGCCAGCACCCGAGGACCAAACAATGAGCAGTTCTTC.

V gene TRBV3-1 (or the pseudogene TRBV3-2) combines with J gene TRBJ2-1, with 12 nucleotides matching TRBD2. V lost 6 bases and J lost 2; bases outside the gene matches: 5. The V gene's germline CDR1 is LGHDT and CDR2 YNNKEL (reference sequence). The CDR3 is made up of 16 amino acids. CDR3 bases: TGTGCCAGCAGTTCCCCTAGCGGGAGGGCCTACAATGAGCAGTTCTTC. Translated: CASSSPSGRAYNEQFF.

The J gene is TRBJ2-7, the V gene TRBV5-1; possible D gene TRBD2, 6 bases. V lost 2 bases and J lost 5, with 20 bases in between. The CDR3 is 16 residues long. Per germline, CDR1 SGHRS and CDR2 YFSETQ. CDR3: CASSLRLGGRPHEQYF. DNA for the CDR3: TGCGCCAGCAGCTTACGGCTAGGAGGGCGGCCTCACGAGCAGTACTTC. Full variable domain (outside the CDR3, taken from reference TRBV5-1 and TRBJ2-7): KAGVTQTPRYLIKTRGQQVTLSCSPISGHRSVSWYQQTPGQGLQFLFEYFSETQRNKGNFPGRFSGRQFSNSRSEMNVSTLELGDSALYLCASSLRLGGRPHEQYFGPGTRLTVT.

This clone was seen a few times. The sample carries other DNA sequences with the same CDR3. This rearrangement joins TRBV5-1 to TRBJ2-6; no definite D call. The CDR3 length is 14 residues. Germline-derived CDR1 and CDR2 are SGHRS and YFSETQ. The V gene lost 2 bases and the J gene lost 1 base, with 4 bases spanning the gap. The CDR3 spells CASSLGSGANVLTF. The CDR3 region has the DNA TGCGCCAGCAGCTTAGGGTCTGGGGCCAACGTCCTGACTTTC.

This clone was seen once. The CDR3, as DNA: TGTGCCAGTAGTATAGTGGTTAGGGCAGAGCAGTTCTTC. It codes for CASSIVVRAEQFF. The chain joins TRBV19 to TRBJ2-1; D remains unclear. In germline, CDR1 is LNHDA, CDR2 SQIVND (reference sequence). Between the trimmed V and J ends, which lost 1 base and 10 bases, there was a span of 11 bases. The CDR3 contains 13 residues.

The chain carries TRBV28 and TRBJ1-6; D is perhaps TRBD1 (6 bases). V was cut by 7 bases and J by 0 bases, with 10 bases left in between. This CDR3 spans 15 amino acids. CDR1 and CDR2 (germline): MDHEN, SYDVKM. DNA of the CDR3: TGTGCCAGCATAGGGGGTAGCTCCTATAATTCACCCCTCCACTTT. Translated, it gives CASIGGSSYNSPLHF. The full variable domain, its missing parts supplied by reference TRBV28 and TRBJ1-6, is DVKVTQSSRYLVKRTGEKVFLECVQDMDHENMFWYRQDPGLGLRLIYFSYDVKMKEKGDIPEGYSVSREKKERFSLILESASTNQTSMYLCASIGGSSYNSPLHFGNGTRLTVT.

The chain uses TRBV11-2 and TRBJ1-5; TRBD1 might be the D (5 bases). From germline, CDR1 is SGHAT and CDR2 FQNNGV. The CDR3 has 15 residues. V was clipped by 0 bases and J by 3 bases, with 9 bases between them. The CDR3, as DNA: TGTGCCAGCAGCTTAGATTCAGGGAACAATCAGCCCCAGCATTTT. It encodes CASSLDSGNNQPQHF.